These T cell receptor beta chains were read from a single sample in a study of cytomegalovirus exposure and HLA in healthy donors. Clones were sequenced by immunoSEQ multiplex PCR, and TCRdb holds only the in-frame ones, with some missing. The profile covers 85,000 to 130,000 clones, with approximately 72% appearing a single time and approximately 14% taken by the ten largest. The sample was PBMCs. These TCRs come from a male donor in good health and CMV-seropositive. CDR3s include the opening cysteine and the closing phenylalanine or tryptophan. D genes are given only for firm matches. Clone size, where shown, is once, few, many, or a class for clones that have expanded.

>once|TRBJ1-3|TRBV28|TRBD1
CASSPTGSGVGSGNTIYF
TGTGCCAGCAGCCCGACAGGGTCCGGGGTTGGCTCTGGAAACACCATATATTTT
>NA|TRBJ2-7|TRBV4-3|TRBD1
CASSQQGQGPYEQYF
TGCGCCAGCAGCCAACAGGGACAGGGCCCCTACGAGCAGTACTTC
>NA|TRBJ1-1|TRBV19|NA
CASSPTGVTEAFF
TGTGCCAGTAGCCCAACGGGGGTCACTGAAGCTTTCTTT
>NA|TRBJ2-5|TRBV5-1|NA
CASSFSEQAQYF
TGCGCCAGCAGCTTCAGTGAACAGGCGCAGTACTTC
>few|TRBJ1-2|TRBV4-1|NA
CASSQDPGNYGYTF
TGCGCCAGCAGCCAAGATCCCGGGAACTATGGCTACACCTTC
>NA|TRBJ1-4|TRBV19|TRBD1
CASSSRDRGNEKLFF
TGTGCCAGTAGTTCCCGGGACAGGGGTAATGAAAAACTGTTTTTT
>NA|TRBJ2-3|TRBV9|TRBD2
CASSAGLASRDTQYF
TGTGCCAGCAGCGCCGGACTAGCTTCCAGAGATACGCAGTATTTT
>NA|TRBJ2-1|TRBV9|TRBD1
CASSVTGTGGLYNEQFF
TGTGCCAGCAGCGTGACCGGGACAGGGGGCCTCTACAATGAGCAGTTCTTC
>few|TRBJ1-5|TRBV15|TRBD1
CATSSLQGGSNQPQHF
TGTGCCACCAGCAGTCTTCAGGGGGGTAGCAATCAGCCCCAGCATTTT
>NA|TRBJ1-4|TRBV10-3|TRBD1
CAIRGTGSNEKLFF
TGTGCCATCAGGGGGACAGGGAGTAATGAAAAACTGTTTTTT
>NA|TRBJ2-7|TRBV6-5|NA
CASSSTGNEQYF
TGTGCCAGCAGTTCTACAGGGAACGAGCAGTACTTC
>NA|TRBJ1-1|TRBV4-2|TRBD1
CASSQVGGAEAFF
TGTGCCAGCAGCCAAGTAGGGGGCGCTGAAGCTTTCTTT
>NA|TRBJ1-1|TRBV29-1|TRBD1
CSVDVRQGGTEAFF
TGCAGCGTTGACGTCCGACAGGGGGGCACTGAAGCTTTCTTT
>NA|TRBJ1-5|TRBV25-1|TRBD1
CASTSNPGQVLRNQPQHF
TGTGCCAGCACCTCTAATCCGGGACAGGTACTTCGCAATCAGCCCCAGCATTTT
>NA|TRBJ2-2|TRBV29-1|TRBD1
CSVVKGAGGELFF
TGCAGCGTTGTGAAGGGGGCGGGTGGGGAGCTGTTTTTT
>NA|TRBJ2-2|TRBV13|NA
CASSLKAGSNTGELFF
TGTGCCAGCAGCTTAAAGGCAGGGTCGAACACCGGGGAGCTGTTTTTT
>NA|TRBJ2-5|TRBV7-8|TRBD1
CASSQDRGETQYF
TGTGCCAGCAGTCAGGACAGGGGAGAGACCCAGTACTTC
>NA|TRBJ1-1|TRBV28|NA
CASRRQCEAFF
TGTGCCAGCAGGCGACAGTGTGAAGCTTTCTTT
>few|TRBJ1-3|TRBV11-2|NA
CASSFMGLKGNTIYF
TGTGCCAGCAGCTTTATGGGGCTAAAAGGAAACACCATATATTTT
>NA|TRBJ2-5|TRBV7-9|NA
CASSPILRRSQETQYF
TGTGCCAGCAGCCCAATACTGCGGAGAAGCCAAGAGACCCAGTACTTC
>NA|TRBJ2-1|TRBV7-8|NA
CASNFAGTEYNEQFF
TGTGCCAGCAACTTCGCGGGGACCGAATACAATGAGCAGTTCTTC
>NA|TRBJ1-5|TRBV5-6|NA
CASSLLGLRQPQHF
TGTGCCAGCAGCTTGTTAGGACTTCGGCAGCCCCAGCATTTT
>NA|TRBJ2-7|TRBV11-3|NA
CASSLDINSYEQYF
TGTGCCAGCAGCTTAGATATAAACAGCTACGAGCAGTACTTC
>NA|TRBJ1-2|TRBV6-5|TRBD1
CASSRDRGDGYTF
TGTGCCAGCAGTCGGGACAGGGGAGATGGCTACACCTTC
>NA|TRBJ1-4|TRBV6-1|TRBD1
CASSEGTGATNEKLFF
TGTGCCAGCAGTGAAGGGACAGGCGCAACTAATGAAAAACTGTTTTTT